This passage covers 11 T cell receptor beta chains from one sample sequenced in a study of blood T cell repertoires in COVID-19. The protocol was immunoSEQ multiplex PCR, while the TCRdb copy is restricted to in-frame clones and leaves out a portion. The sample carries around 84,000 clones, roughly 80% recorded once. The sequencing input was peripheral blood. Receptors originate from a man older than 75 with active or convalescent COVID-19.

The chain is built from TRBV5-5 and TRBJ2-7; D gene unclear. Germline lookup yields CDR1 SGHKS and CDR2 YYEKEE (reference sequence). The CDR3 is 14 amino acids. V lost 0 bases and J lost 3, with 10 bases in between. This chain's CDR3 is CASSLARNFYEQYV. The CDR3 coding sequence is TGTGCCAGCAGCTTGGCCCGCAACTTCTACGAGCAGTACGTC.

CDR3 sequence: CASSGTSGTEAFF. DNA for the CDR3: TGTGCCAGCAGTGGGACTTCAGGCACTGAAGCTTTCTTT. V usage is TRBV12-3 or TRBV12-4 and J usage is TRBJ1-1; perhaps TRBD1 as D (5 bases). CDR3 size: 13 residues. Trimming removed 5 bases from V and 4 bases from J, with 11 bases in between.

The CDR3 DNA reads as TGTGCCAGCTCCCGGGGGGCCCAGGGGTTTGATGAGCAGTACGTC. It yields the protein CASSRGAQGFDEQYV. The chain carries TRBV18 and TRBJ2-7; the D gene is possibly TRBD2 (7 bases). This CDR3 is 15 amino acids long. The germline V gene encodes CDR1 KGHSH and CDR2 LQKENI. V gave up 6 bases and J gave up 7 bases, with 22 bases separating them.

The chain has TRBV6-1 and TRBJ2-7; D perhaps matches TRBD1 (5 bases). The V gene lost 0 bases and the J gene lost 3 bases, with 12 bases spanning the gap. The CDR3 has 15 residues. Per the germline V gene, CDR1 is MNHNS and CDR2 is SASEGT. Here the CDR3 DNA reads TGTGCCAGCAGTGAAGCGCCAGGGATGGGCTACGAGCAGTACGTC. Encoded protein: CASSEAPGMGYEQYV.

V and J are TRBV28 and TRBJ1-2, with no clear D. The CDR3 consists of 14 residues. The germline V gene encodes CDR1 MDHEN and CDR2 SYDVKM. The V and J ends lost 0 bases and 8 bases respectively, with 13 bases between them. CDR3 bases: TGTGCCAGCAGTTTATGGAGTGGAGGGTTCGGCTACACCTTC. It yields the protein CASSLWSGGFGYTF.

The chain uses TRBV24-1 and TRBJ2-7; D is undetermined. CDR1 is KGHDR and CDR2 is SFDVKD in the germline V gene. V lost 7 bases, J lost 0 bases, and 12 bases lay in between. CDR3 length: 14 residues. The CDR3 coding sequence is TGTGCCACCAGGCCGGGTCATAACTCCTACGAGCAGTACGTC. This translates into CATRPGHNSYEQYV.

This clone came up a few times. The rearrangement uses TRBV7-8 and TRBJ2-7; the D gene is possibly TRBD2 (5 bases). Germline V lookup: CDR1 SGHVS, CDR2 FQNEAQ. This CDR3 is 13 amino acids long. Trimming took 6 bases from V and 4 from J, leaving 13 bases between them. The CDR3 loop is CASRDSAPYEQYV. CDR3 sequence (DNA): TGTGCCAGCAGGGATAGCGCACCTTACGAGCAGTACGTC.

This rearrangement joins TRBV30 to TRBJ1-2, with 8 bases matching TRBD1. V lost 2 bases, J lost 5 bases, and 7 bases stayed unmatched. CDR3 length: 14 residues. CDR1 and CDR2 (germline): GTSNPN, SVGIG (reference sequence). This chain's CDR3 is CAWSIWDRSYGYTF. The CDR3 DNA follows: TGTGCCTGGAGTATATGGGACAGGAGTTATGGCTACACCTTC.

This clone was counted only a few times. The chain recombines TRBV6-5 with TRBJ1-1; 7 bases are a match to TRBD1. The CDR3 contains 14 residues. J lost 1 base, V lost 6 bases, and 5 bases had no gene match. In germline, CDR1 is MNHEY, CDR2 SVGAGI. The CDR3: CASRRRDRNTEAFF. Written as DNA, the CDR3 is TGTGCCAGCAGACGACGGGACAGGAACACTGAAGCTTTCTTT.

The gene calls are TRBV6-5 and TRBJ1-6; maybe TRBD1 (6 bases). The CDR3 totals 15 residues. The V gene lost 4 bases and the J gene lost 6 bases, with 13 bases spanning the gap. Germline V lookup: CDR1 MNHEY, CDR2 SVGAGI. The DNA of the CDR3 is TGTGCCAGCAGTTTCTACAGGGATGGTAATTCACCCCTCCACTTT. This encodes CASSFYRDGNSPLHF.

The V gene is TRBV19, the J gene TRBJ1-2; perhaps TRBD1 as D (6 bases). V was cut by 5 bases and J by 2 bases, with 15 bases left in between. This CDR3 region has 15 residues. Germline-derived CDR1 and CDR2 are LNHDA and SQIVND (reference sequence). CDR3 coding DNA: TGTGCCAGTAGTTTCGGGGGGCTGGCAAACTATGGCTACACCTTC. Its protein is CASSFGGLANYGYTF.